These 8 T cell receptor beta chains share one sample of origin, sequenced in a study of tissue T cells after allogeneic stem cell transplantation. The repertoire was sequenced with immunoSEQ multiplex PCR; TCRdb's copy has only in-frame clones and lacks some. The sample yields almost 9,500 clones, roughly 45% seen once. As to time point: mouse harvest day 7 after allogeneic transplant. The graft held 10^6 splenic CD5+ T cells and 10^7 T-cell-depleted bone marrow cells. The sample was gut tissue. These TCRs come from a female BALB/c mouse given C57BL/6 T cells with graft-versus-host disease after an allogeneic hematopoietic cell transplant.

About this clone: All gene names here are mouse names. CDR3 DNA (partial): TGTGCCAGCAGTCTTCGAAGCTCCGACTACACC. Translating gives CASSLRSSDYT. The entire CDR3 protein reads CASSLRSSDYTF. V and J are TRBV26 and TRBJ1-2; D uncertain. The read ends 1 residue before the CDR3 terminus; that terminus is restored from the germline J gene. Germline V gene data show CDR1 as KGHPV and CDR2 as FQNQEV (reference sequence). Deletions cut 3 bases from V and 4 bases from J, with 6 bases between. The CDR3 totals 12 residues.

Remarks on this clone: The gene symbols are mouse symbols. The sequence runs out 1 residue before the end of the CDR3; the remainder is reconstructed from the germline J gene. This chain connects TRBV26 to TRBJ1-1; a possible D gene is TRBD1 (6 bases). The ends were cut back, 4 bases at V and 4 bases at J, with 13 bases in the middle. Per the germline V gene, CDR1 is KGHPV and CDR2 is FQNQEV (reference sequence). The CDR3 has 14 amino acids. The CDR3: CASSPQGRATEVFF. CDR3 DNA (partial): TGTGCCAGCAGTCCTCAGGGGAGGGCCACAGAAGTCTTC. Variable domain in full (rest from reference TRBV26 and TRBJ1-1): NSKVIQTPRYLVKGQGQKAKMRCIPEKGHPVVFWYQQNKNNEFKFLINFQNQEVLQQIDMTEKRFSAECPSNSPCSLEIQSSEAGDSALYLCASSPQGRATEVFFGKGTRLTVV.

About this clone: Germline and genes: mouse. Read data end 1 residue before the CDR3 end; the end is taken from the germline J gene. The chain couples TRBV26 to TRBJ2-5, with 8 bases matching TRBD1. Germline V gene sequence: CDR1 KGHPV, CDR2 FQNQEV (reference sequence). The CDR3 consists of 14 residues. The trim removed 3 bases at V and 3 bases at J, leaving 2 bases unmatched. CDR3 region: CASSLRGRQDTQYF. The covered CDR3 bases are TGTGCCAGCAGTCTCAGGGGGCGGCAAGACACCCAGTAC.

Comment on this clone: These gene names are mouse names. Read sequence stops 1 residue before the CDR3 end, and the germline J gene provides the missing end. This chain uses TRBV13-1 with TRBJ2-5; perhaps TRBD1 as D (5 bases). From germline, CDR1 is NSHNY and CDR2 SYGAGN. V gave up 0 bases and J gave up 0 bases, with 14 bases separating them. CDR3 length equals 17 residues. CDR3 bases read: TGTGCCAGCAGTGATGCTGGACAAAATTTTAACCAAGACACCCAGTAC. Amino acids: CASSDAGQNFNQDTQY. The complete CDR3 reads CASSDAGQNFNQDTQYF.

Sample share makes this clone medium-sized. Germline and genes here are mouse. CDR3 amino acids: CASSLSGKAPLF. CDR3 DNA (partial): TGTGCCAGCAGTCTGTCGGGGAAGGCTCCGCTT. This sequence joins TRBV26 and TRBJ1-5, with no clear D. The read gets to within 1 residue of the CDR3 end, and the germline J gene fills in the rest. CDR3 size: 12 residues. With 0 bases removed from V and 8 bases from J, the gap between germline ends came to 5 bases. The germline V gene encodes CDR1 KGHPV and CDR2 FQNQEV (reference sequence).

By sample share, this clone is medium-sized. Genes and germline are mouse. The read falls 1 residue short of the CDR3 end, and the missing part is taken from the germline J gene. The sample holds other DNA sequences that translate to the same CDR3. J is TRBJ2-3 and V is TRBV26; D is uncertain. V lost 0 bases, J lost 1 base, and 2 bases lay in between. The CDR3 runs 13 residues. Germline CDR1 is KGHPV and CDR2 is FQNQEV (reference sequence). The CDR3 DNA, read in part, is TGTGCCAGCAGTCTGTCTGGTGCAGAAACGCTGTAT. Amino acid sequence: CASSLSGAETLY. In full, the CDR3 is CASSLSGAETLYF.

This clone has more than one count but fewer than ten. Gene names and germline match the mouse. The CDR3 goes on 1 residue after the read ends, and that part is filled in from the germline J gene. The chain links TRBV26 to TRBJ1-2; D is uncertain. CDR3 length: 13 amino acids. The V end was cut by 3 bases, the J end by 0 bases, with 5 bases between. Germline V lookup: CDR1 KGHPV, CDR2 FQNQEV (reference sequence). Partial CDR3 DNA: TGTGCCAGCAGTCTTGGTTCAAACTCCGACTACACC. Encoded protein: CASSLGSNSDYT. The CDR3 in its entirety is CASSLGSNSDYTF.

This clone has only a few counts. Mouse names are used for the genes. The read ends 1 residue before the CDR3 terminus; that terminus is restored from the germline J gene. The chain employs TRBV5 and TRBJ2-4; D possibly uses TRBD1 or TRBD2 (6 bases each). The V gene's germline CDR1 is LGHNA and CDR2 YNLKQL (reference sequence). Trimming pared 0 bases from V and 2 bases from J, leaving 12 bases between. The CDR3 length is 16 residues. The CDR3 protein is CASSQEWGRSQNTLYF. The part of the CDR3 DNA that was read is TGTGCCAGCAGCCAAGAGTGGGGGCGCTCTCAAAACACCTTGTAC.